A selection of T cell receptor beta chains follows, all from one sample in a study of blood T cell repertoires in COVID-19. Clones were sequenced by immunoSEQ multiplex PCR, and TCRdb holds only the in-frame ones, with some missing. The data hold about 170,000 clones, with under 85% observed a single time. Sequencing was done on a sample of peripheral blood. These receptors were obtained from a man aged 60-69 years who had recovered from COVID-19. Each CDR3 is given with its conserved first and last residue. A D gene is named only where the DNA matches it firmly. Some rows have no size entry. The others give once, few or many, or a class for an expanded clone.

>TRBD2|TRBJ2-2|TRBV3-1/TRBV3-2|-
TGTGCCAGCAGCCATCTTTTGGGACTAGCAGGGTCCGGGGAGCTGTTTTTT
CASSHLLGLAGSGELFF
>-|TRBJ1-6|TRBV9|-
TGTGCCAGCAGCCCCCAGGGACACGCACCCCTCCACTTT
CASSPQGHAPLHF
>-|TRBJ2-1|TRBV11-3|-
TGTGCCAGCAGCTTAGATCCAGCGGTATCCTACAATGAGCAGTTCTTC
CASSLDPAVSYNEQFF
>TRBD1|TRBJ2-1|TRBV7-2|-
TGTGCCAGCAGCTTAGGTGGGACAGGGCAGTTCTTC
CASSLGGTGQFF
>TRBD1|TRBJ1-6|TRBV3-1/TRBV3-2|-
TGTGCCAGCAGCGCCGGGACAGGGGATTCACCCCTCCACTTT
CASSAGTGDSPLHF
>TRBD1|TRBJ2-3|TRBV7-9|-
TGTGCCAGCAGCTTTGGGACAGGGGGACGGGATACGCAGTATTTT
CASSFGTGGRDTQYF
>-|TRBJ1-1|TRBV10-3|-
TGTGCCATCAGTGCTCTTCCTACTGAGGAGAACACTGAAGCTTTCTTT
CAISALPTEENTEAFF
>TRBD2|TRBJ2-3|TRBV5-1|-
TGCGCCAGCAGCCTAACGGGGGGTGCAGATACGCAGTATTTT
CASSLTGGADTQYF
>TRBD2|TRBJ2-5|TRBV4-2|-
TGTGCCAGCAGCCAAGAATTTAGCGGGGGTCCCCAAGAGACCCAGTACTTC
CASSQEFSGGPQETQYF
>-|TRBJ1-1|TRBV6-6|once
TGTGCCAGCAGTTACGGGGCAGGGAACACTGAAGCTTTCTTT
CASSYGAGNTEAFF
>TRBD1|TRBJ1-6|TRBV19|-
TGTGCCAGTAGTATAGATCGACAGGGAAATTCACCCCTCCACTTT
CASSIDRQGNSPLHF
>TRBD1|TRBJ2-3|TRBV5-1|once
TGCGCCAGCAGCACCACAGGGGGCGGAGGCACAGATACGCAGTATTTT
CASSTTGGGGTDTQYF
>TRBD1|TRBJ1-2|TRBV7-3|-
TGTGCCAGCAGCTTAGCCCCCGACAGGGGAGATGGCTACACCTTC
CASSLAPDRGDGYTF
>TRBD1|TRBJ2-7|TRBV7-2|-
TGTGCCAGCAGCTTCGACCGGGACAGGGGAACCTACGAGCAGTACTTC
CASSFDRDRGTYEQYF
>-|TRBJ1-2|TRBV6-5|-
TGTGCCAGAGGACAGCGCCGGCCAATATATGGCTACACCTTC
CARGQRRPIYGYTF
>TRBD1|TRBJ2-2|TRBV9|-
TGTGCCAGCACTGAGGGGGCCCACACCGGGGAGCTGTTTTTT
CASTEGAHTGELFF
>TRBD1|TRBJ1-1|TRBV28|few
TGTGCCAGCATCCCAGGGGGCGCCACTGAAGCTTTCTTT
CASIPGGATEAFF
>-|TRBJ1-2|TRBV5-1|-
TGCGCCAGCAGCCACGGGTCTAGATATGGCTACACCTTC
CASSHGSRYGYTF
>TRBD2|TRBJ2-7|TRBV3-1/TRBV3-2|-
TGTGCCAGCAGCCAAGATGTTGAGCGGGGGGCTTACGAGCAGTACTTC
CASSQDVERGAYEQYF
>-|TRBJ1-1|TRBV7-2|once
TGTGCCAGCAGCTTAATAAAGGGGCCGAACACTGAAGCTTTCTTT
CASSLIKGPNTEAFF
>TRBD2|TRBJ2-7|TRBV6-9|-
TGTGCCAGCAGGGGACCGGTAGCGGGGCTCAACGAGCAGTACTTC
CASRGPVAGLNEQYF
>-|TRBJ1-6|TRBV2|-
TGTGCCAGCAGTGAGGGGGGGTATAATTCACCCCTCCACTTT
CASSEGGYNSPLHF
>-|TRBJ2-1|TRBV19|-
TGTGCCAGTAGTATGGAGTACAATGAGCAGTTCTTC
CASSMEYNEQFF
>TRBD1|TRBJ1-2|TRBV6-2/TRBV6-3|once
TGTGCCAGCAGTTACTCGAGGACCGGGACAGCAGAAAATGGCTACACCTTC
CASSYSRTGTAENGYTF
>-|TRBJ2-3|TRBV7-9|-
TGTGCCAGCAGCTTAAATCTAGCGAGGGCAGATACGCAGTATTTT
CASSLNLARADTQYF
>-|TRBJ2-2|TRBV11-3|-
TGTGCCAGCAGCTTGGGGGCTTCCTGGGACACCGGGGAGCTGTTTTTT
CASSLGASWDTGELFF
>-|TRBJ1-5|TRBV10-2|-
TGCGCCAGCACCCGGGGGAACAGCAATCAGCCCCAGCATTTT
CASTRGNSNQPQHF
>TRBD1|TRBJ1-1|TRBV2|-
TGTGCCAGCGAGGGACAGGGGGACCGATACACTGAAGCTTTCTTT
CASEGQGDRYTEAFF
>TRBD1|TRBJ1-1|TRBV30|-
TGTGCCTGGAGTAAGACAGGGGTGCACACTGAAGCTTTCTTT
CAWSKTGVHTEAFF
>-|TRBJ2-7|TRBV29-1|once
TGCAGCGTTGTCCAGACACTCAATCACGAGCAGTACTTC
CSVVQTLNHEQYF
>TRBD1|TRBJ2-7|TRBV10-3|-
TGTGCCATCAGTGGACAGGGGGTGGAATCCTACGAGCAGTACTTC
CAISGQGVESYEQYF
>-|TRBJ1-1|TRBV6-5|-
TGTGCCAGCAGTTACTCCCGGGGGGCGAACACTGAAGCTTTCTTT
CASSYSRGANTEAFF
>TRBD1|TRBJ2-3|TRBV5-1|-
TGCGCCAGCAGCTTGGTCACCGGGACAGGGTCTAGCACAGATACGCAGTATTTT
CASSLVTGTGSSTDTQYF
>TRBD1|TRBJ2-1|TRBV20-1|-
TGCAGTGCGATCACAGGGGATGGGCAGTTCTTC
CSAITGDGQFF
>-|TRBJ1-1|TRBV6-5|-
TGTGCCAGCAAGGTGGGGCCGGACACTGAAGCTTTCTTT
CASKVGPDTEAFF
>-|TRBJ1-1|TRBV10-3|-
TGTGCCATCAGTGAGTCCCCGCCCCCTTACACTAAGAAGGTGAACACTGAAGCTTTCTTT
CAISESPPPYTKKVNTEAFF
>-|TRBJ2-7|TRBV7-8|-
TGTGCCAGCAGCCGGACAGTAACCTACGAGCAGTACTTC
CASSRTVTYEQYF
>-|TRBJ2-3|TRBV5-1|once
TGCGCCAGCAGCTGGGGGACTCTCGGACCCACAGATACGCAGTATTTT
CASSWGTLGPTDTQYF
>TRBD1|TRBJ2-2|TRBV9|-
TGTGCCAGCACCAAAAGGGGGGGACAGGGACTTACCGCGAACACCGGGGAGCTGTTTTTT
CASTKRGGQGLTANTGELFF
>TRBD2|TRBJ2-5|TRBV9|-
TGTGCCAGCAGCCTTAGCGGGGGATTGGAGACCCAGTACTTC
CASSLSGGLETQYF
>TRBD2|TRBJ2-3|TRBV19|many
TGTGCCAGTAGTGGGGGGACTAGCGGGACCCCTAGCACAGATACGCAGTATTTT
CASSGGTSGTPSTDTQYF
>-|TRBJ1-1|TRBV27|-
TGTGCCAGCGGAATACGAGGGGGTTATGAAGCTTTCTTT
CASGIRGGYEAFF
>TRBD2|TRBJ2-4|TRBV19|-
TGTGCCAGTAGTTCCCTTCATAGCGGGGGGCATGACATTCAGTACTTC
CASSSLHSGGHDIQYF
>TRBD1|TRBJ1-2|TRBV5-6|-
TGTGCCAGCAGCTTCACAGGGGGAGGCGGCTACACCTTC
CASSFTGGGGYTF
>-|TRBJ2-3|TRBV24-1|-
TGTGCCACACAGGGCGCCCAATCTGATACGCAGTATTTT
CATQGAQSDTQYF
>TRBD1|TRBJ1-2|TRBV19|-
TGTGCCAGTATGGAGACAGGGAACTATGGCTACACCTTC
CASMETGNYGYTF
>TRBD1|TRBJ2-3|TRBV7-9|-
TGTGCCAGCAGCTCGAACAGGGGACGCACAGATACGCAGTATTTT
CASSSNRGRTDTQYF
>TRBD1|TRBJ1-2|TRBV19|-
TGTGCCAGTACTCCCCCGGGACAGGGGCGCGGAGGCTACACCTTC
CASTPPGQGRGGYTF
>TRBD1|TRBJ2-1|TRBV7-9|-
TGTGCCAGCAGCTCCCAGGGGGCTGGGCAGTTCTTC
CASSSQGAGQFF
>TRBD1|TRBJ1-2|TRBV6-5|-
TGTGCCAGCAGTTACCCTGACAGGGGGATCGGCTACACCTTC
CASSYPDRGIGYTF
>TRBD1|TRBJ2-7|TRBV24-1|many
TGTGCCACCAGTGATTCCCAGGGGGCCGCCTACGAGCAGTACTTC
CATSDSQGAAYEQYF
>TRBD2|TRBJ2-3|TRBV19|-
TGTGCCAGTAGTCCCTCCAGGACTAGCAGAGGGGATACGCAGTATTTT
CASSPSRTSRGDTQYF
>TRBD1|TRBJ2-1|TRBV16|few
TGTGCCAGCAGCCAAACAGGGGCGAATTACAATGAGCAGTTCTTC
CASSQTGANYNEQFF
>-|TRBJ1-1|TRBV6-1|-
TGTGCCAGCAGTGAAGAGGGGATGAAAGCTTTCTTT
CASSEEGMKAFF
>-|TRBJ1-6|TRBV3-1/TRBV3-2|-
TGTGCCAGCAGCGCCCTAGGAACGGAGTCCTATAATTCACCCCTCCACTTT
CASSALGTESYNSPLHF
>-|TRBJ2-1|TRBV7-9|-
TGTGCCAGCAGCCGGGGGGCCGACAATGAGCAGTTCTTC
CASSRGADNEQFF
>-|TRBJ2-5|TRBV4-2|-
TGTGCCAGCAGCCAGACAGCCGAAGAGACCCAGTACTTC
CASSQTAEETQYF
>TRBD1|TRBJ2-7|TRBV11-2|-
TGTGCCAGCAGCTTAGAACGGGGGACAGGGGGTCTGCACTTC
CASSLERGTGGLHF